This passage covers 28 T cell receptor beta chains from one sample sequenced in a study of B cell selection in AIRE deficiency. Sorting defined conventional CD4 T cells as CD4+CD127+. TCRdb keeps only in-frame clones here, not all; method: immunoSEQ multiplex PCR. This table holds fewer than 30,000 clones, approximately 96% found once. Sample: CD4+CD127+ conventional T cells sorted from PBMCs. Receptors were obtained from a human donor in good health.

This clone was seen a single time. The rearrangement links TRBV28 to TRBJ1-1; TRBD1 might be the D (5 bases). Trimming cost V 0 bases and J 1 base, with 12 bases left between them. Germline V gives CDR1 MDHEN, CDR2 SYDVKM. The CDR3 contains 16 residues. DNA of the CDR3: TGTGCCAGCAGTTTATGGTCGAGGGGAGGGAACACTGAAGCTTTCTTT. This translates into CASSLWSRGGNTEAFF.

The V and J genes are TRBV18 and TRBJ2-7; TRBD2 is a possible D gene (5 bases). The CDR3 is made up of 13 amino acids. V gave up 0 bases and J gave up 6 bases, with 9 bases separating them. Germline CDR1 and CDR2: KGHSH and LQKENI. For the CDR3, the DNA is TGTGCCAGCTCACCACCTAGCGTGGGCGAGCAGTACTTC. Protein product: CASSPPSVGEQYF.

J is TRBJ2-1 and V is TRBV28; 13 positions agree with TRBD2. Germline V gene data show CDR1 as MDHEN and CDR2 as SYDVKM. The CDR3 runs 15 residues. Losses at the gene ends were 5 bases for V and 10 bases for J; bases not matched to a gene: 8. The CDR3 region has the DNA TGTGCCAGCAGTCACGGACTAGCGGGAGTAGGGGAGCAGTTCTTC. This translates into CASSHGLAGVGEQFF.

J is TRBJ2-1 and V is TRBV6-5, with D possibly matching TRBD2 (5 bases). V was clipped by 11 bases and J by 9 bases, with 20 bases between them. This CDR3 has 13 residues. In germline, CDR1 is MNHEY, CDR2 SVGAGI. CDR3 residues: CAVAGRTPGEQFF. CDR3 bases: TGTGCCGTCGCCGGACGGACTCCGGGTGAGCAGTTCTTC.

CDR3 in amino acids: CASSWDASNTGELFF. The DNA of the CDR3 is TGTGCCAGTAGTTGGGACGCCTCGAACACCGGGGAGCTGTTTTTT. This chain joins TRBV19 and TRBJ2-2; D may correspond to TRBD1 or TRBD2 (5 bases each). CDR1 and CDR2 from the germline V gene are LNHDA and SQIVND (reference sequence). The CDR3 spans 15 residues. V shed 5 bases and J shed 0 bases, with 10 bases lying between them.

The V call is TRBV28, the J call TRBJ1-6; D not resolved. The CDR3 loop spans 14 amino acids. The V gene's germline CDR1 is MDHEN and CDR2 SYDVKM. V lost 7 bases to trimming and J lost 0 bases, with 7 bases between them. CDR3 sequence: CASKLGSYNSPLHF. In nucleotides, the CDR3 is TGTGCCAGCAAGCTGGGCTCCTATAATTCACCCCTCCACTTT.

The rearrangement joins TRBV5-1 to TRBJ2-3; 10 nucleotides align to TRBD2. Germline lookup yields CDR1 SGHRS and CDR2 YFSETQ. The CDR3 loop spans 18 amino acids. V shed 3 bases and J 1 base; nucleotides not matched to a gene: 11. DNA of the CDR3: TGCGCCAGCAGCTCCTACCCCGGACTAGCGGACCGCACAGATACGCAGTATTTT. It is translated as CASSSYPGLADRTDTQYF.

The chain recombines TRBV2 with TRBJ2-5; D unclear. Deletions cut 7 bases from V and 5 bases from J, with 20 bases between. The CDR3 covers 15 residues. Germline V gives CDR1 SNHLY, CDR2 FYNNEI. CDR3 residues: CASISRIGSWETQYF. Written as DNA, the CDR3 is TGTGCCAGCATTTCTCGGATTGGATCCTGGGAGACCCAGTACTTC.

This chain's CDR3 is CASSLEQGAGGELFF. For the CDR3, the DNA is TGTGCCAGCAGCTTAGAACAGGGGGCAGGCGGGGAGCTGTTTTTT. The chain is built from TRBV11-2 and TRBJ2-2; 9 positions agree with TRBD1. In germline, CDR1 is SGHAT, CDR2 FQNNGV. CDR3 length equals 15 residues. Trimming cost V 0 bases and J 7 bases; bases outside gene matches: 3.

This clone was picked up one time. The V and J genes are TRBV5-1 and TRBJ1-2; TRBD1 matches 9 bases. V lost 4 bases, J lost 2 bases, and 6 bases stayed unmatched. The length of the CDR3 is 15 residues. Germline V gives CDR1 SGHRS, CDR2 YFSETQ. CDR3 nucleotide sequence: TGCGCCAGCAGCGAGGGACAGGGCAGGAACTATGGCTACACCTTC. It encodes CASSEGQGRNYGYTF.

The chain employs TRBV6-6 and TRBJ2-7; 9 nucleotides line up with TRBD1. The trim removed 5 bases at V and 4 bases at J, leaving 6 bases unmatched. This CDR3 region has 14 residues. Germline-derived CDR1 and CDR2 are MNHNY and SVGAGI (reference sequence). CDR3 in amino acids: CASSRTGDEYEQYF. The CDR3 bases are TGTGCCAGCAGTAGGACAGGGGACGAGTACGAGCAGTACTTC.

The chain joins TRBV9 to TRBJ2-5, with a possible D match to TRBD1 (7 bases). The CDR3 has 15 residues. In germline, CDR1 is SGDLS, CDR2 YYNGEE. Trimming removed 0 bases at V and 4 bases at J, with 13 bases between. The CDR3 DNA reads as TGTGCCAGCAGCGTAGTCGGAGGGGGCGTAGAGACCCAGTACTTC. Translated: CASSVVGGGVETQYF. Full variable domain (missing parts from reference TRBV9 and TRBJ2-5): DSGVTQTPKHLITATGQRVTLRCSPRSGDLSVYWYQQSLDQGLQFLIQYYNGEERAKGNILERFSAQQFPDLHSELNLSSLELGDSALYFCASSVVGGGVETQYFGPGTRLLVL.

A few counts support this clone. The chain combines TRBV6-6 with TRBJ1-4, with TRBD1 matching over 7 bases. V lost 2 bases and J lost 0; bases outside the gene matches: 3. The CDR3 totals 16 residues. Germline CDR1 and CDR2: MNHNY and SVGAGI (reference sequence). DNA of the CDR3: TGTGCCAGCAGTTACCAAGGACAGGCAACTAATGAAAAACTGTTTTTT. Translating it yields CASSYQGQATNEKLFF.

This clone was detected only once. V is TRBV28 and J is TRBJ2-1; 8 bases agree with TRBD2. The CDR3 extends over 13 amino acids. The germline V gene has CDR1 MDHEN and CDR2 SYDVKM. V lost 10 bases, J lost 12 bases, and 14 bases stayed unmatched. CDR3 sequence: CATGRGGRMGQFF. The CDR3 DNA is TGTGCCACCGGGAGGGGTGGACGAATGGGGCAGTTCTTC.

The chain employs TRBV6-5 and TRBJ1-3, with no clear D. With 2 bases removed from V and 2 bases from J, the gap between germline ends came to 10 bases. CDR1 and CDR2 from the germline V gene are MNHEY and SVGAGI. The CDR3 consists of 15 residues. CDR3 sequence (DNA): TGTGCCAGCAGTTACAGGGTTAGCCCTGGAAACACCATATATTTT. Its protein product is CASSYRVSPGNTIYF.

This clone has only one observation. The rearrangement links TRBV2 to TRBJ2-1, with 9 bases fitting TRBD1. This CDR3 has 15 residues. The germline CDR1 and CDR2 sequences are SNHLY and FYNNEI. After removal of 6 bases from V and 6 bases from J, the junction contained 9 bases not matched to a gene. CDR3 residues: CASRKPGQGGNEQFF. Written as DNA, the CDR3 is TGTGCCAGCAGGAAGCCGGGACAGGGAGGCAATGAGCAGTTCTTC.

The chain carries TRBV4-2 and TRBJ2-7, with D maybe TRBD2 (6 bases). The V gene's germline CDR1 is LGHNA and CDR2 YNFKEQ. The V and J ends lost 4 bases and 4 bases respectively, with 20 bases between them. CDR3 size: 16 residues. The CDR3 DNA sequence: TGTGCCAGCAGCCCGCGGCAGCAGGGAGGAACGTACGAGCAGTACTTC. Translating it yields CASSPRQQGGTYEQYF.

The rearrangement uses TRBV6-5 and TRBJ2-7, with D possibly matching TRBD1 (8 bases). This CDR3 has 13 residues. CDR1 is MNHEY, CDR2 SVGAGI, per germline. V lost 4 bases to trimming and J lost 7 bases, with 14 bases between them. Written as DNA, the CDR3 is TGTGCCAGCAGTTTCGGACAGGGAGGGGAGCAGTACTTC. This gives the protein CASSFGQGGEQYF.

CDR3 sequence (DNA): TGTGCCAGCAGCTTGAGGACTAGCGGGAGAGTTTACGAGCAGTACTTC. Encoded protein: CASSLRTSGRVYEQYF. The chain has TRBV7-2 and TRBJ2-7; 13 bases are shared with TRBD2. Germline V CDR1 and CDR2: SGHTA, FQGNSA. J was trimmed by 4 bases and V by 3 bases; bases with no gene match: 6. CDR3 length equals 16 residues.

V usage is TRBV6-5 and J usage is TRBJ1-1; possible D gene TRBD1, 6 bases. This CDR3 contains 14 residues. V lost 6 bases and J lost 1, with 12 bases in between. Germline V gives CDR1 MNHEY, CDR2 SVGAGI. This chain's CDR3 is CASSLRQANTEAFF. CDR3 bases: TGTGCCAGCAGCTTACGACAGGCGAACACTGAAGCTTTCTTT.

This sequence joins TRBV5-7 and TRBJ1-3; D might be TRBD1 (5 bases). TRBV5-7 is annotated as an ORF whose role is uncertain. This CDR3 is built from 14 residues. Trimming pared 4 bases from V and 0 bases from J, leaving 8 bases between. The CDR3 coding sequence is TGTGCCAGCAGCACAGACAGCTCTGGAAACACCATATATTTT. Its protein is CASSTDSSGNTIYF.

The chain is built from TRBV7-6 and TRBJ2-7, with D perhaps TRBD1 or TRBD2 (5 bases each). The V end was cut by 1 base, the J end by 2 bases, with 15 bases between. The CDR3 is 16 amino acids. Germline loops: CDR1 SGHVS, CDR2 FNYEAQ. The DNA for the CDR3 is TGTGCCAGCAGCTTAGGAGGGGCAGGGCGAGCCTACGAGCAGTACTTC. Translated: CASSLGGAGRAYEQYF.

The chain links TRBV5-8 to TRBJ2-2; D possibly corresponds to TRBD1 (5 bases). The length of the CDR3 is 15 residues. Germline V CDR1 and CDR2: SGHTS, YDEGEE. V lost 5 bases, J lost 5 bases, and 16 bases lay in between. CDR3: CASSSQGVNTGELFF. The CDR3 DNA is TGTGCCAGCAGTTCCCAAGGGGTAAATACCGGGGAGCTGTTTTTT.

The genes are TRBV28 and TRBJ1-6, with a tentative D call TRBD1 (6 bases). CDR3 length equals 14 residues. The germline V gene encodes CDR1 MDHEN and CDR2 SYDVKM. Trimming pared 7 bases from V and 10 bases from J, leaving 17 bases between. In DNA, the CDR3 is TGTGCCAGCACCCCGGGGGGGGCGCGATCACCCCTCCACTTT. It translates to CASTPGGARSPLHF.

The V and J genes are TRBV15 and TRBJ1-4; D is unresolved. With 0 bases removed from V and 8 bases from J, the gap between germline ends came to 7 bases. Germline V CDR1 and CDR2: LNHNV, YYDKDF (reference sequence). This CDR3 spans 13 amino acids. The CDR3 sequence: CATSRDLGEKLFF. The CDR3, as DNA: TGTGCCACCAGCAGAGATCTGGGGGAAAAACTGTTTTTT.

The gene calls are TRBV28 and TRBJ2-3, with D unresolved. CDR1 and CDR2 (germline): MDHEN, SYDVKM. The length of the CDR3 is 15 residues. Trimming left V 5 bases short and J 4 bases short, with 16 bases between. The CDR3 sequence is CASSPGSLGADTQYF. DNA for the CDR3: TGTGCCAGCAGTCCTGGTAGCTTAGGTGCAGATACGCAGTATTTT.

J is TRBJ2-7 and V is TRBV28; TRBD2 agrees at 7 bases. Germline V gene lookup returns CDR1 MDHEN and CDR2 SYDVKM. V was clipped by 6 bases and J by 1 base; unmatched bases: 3. There are 13 residues in the CDR3. The DNA for the CDR3 is TGTGCCAGCAGCACGGGGGGATCCTACGAGCAGTACTTC. It is translated as CASSTGGSYEQYF.

CDR3 sequence (DNA): TGTGCCAGCAGTCACAGGAGCTCTGGGGCCAACGTCCTGACTTTC. Protein: CASSHRSSGANVLTF. The rearrangement links TRBV28 to TRBJ2-6; maybe TRBD1 (5 bases). V was cut by 5 bases and J by 0 bases, with 8 bases left in between. In germline, CDR1 is MDHEN, CDR2 SYDVKM. The CDR3 length is 15 residues. The full variable domain, rest sourced from reference TRBV28 and TRBJ2-6, is DVKVTQSSRYLVKRTGEKVFLECVQDMDHENMFWYRQDPGLGLRLIYFSYDVKMKEKGDIPEGYSVSREKKERFSLILESASTNQTSMYLCASSHRSSGANVLTFGAGSRLTVL.